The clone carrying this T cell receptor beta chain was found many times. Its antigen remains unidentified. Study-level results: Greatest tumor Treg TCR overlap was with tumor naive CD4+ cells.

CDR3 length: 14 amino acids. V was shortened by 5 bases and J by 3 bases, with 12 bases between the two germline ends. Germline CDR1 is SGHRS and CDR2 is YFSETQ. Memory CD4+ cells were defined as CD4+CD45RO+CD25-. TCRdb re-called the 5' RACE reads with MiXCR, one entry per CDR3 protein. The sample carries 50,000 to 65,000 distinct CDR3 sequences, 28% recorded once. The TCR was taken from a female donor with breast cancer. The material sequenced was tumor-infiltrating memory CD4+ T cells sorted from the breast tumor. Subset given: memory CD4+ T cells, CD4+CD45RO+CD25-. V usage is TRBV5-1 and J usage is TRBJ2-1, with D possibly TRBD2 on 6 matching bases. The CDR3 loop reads CASRSASDYNEQFF. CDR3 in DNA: TGCGCCAGCAGATCGGCTAGCGACTACAATGAGCAGTTCTTC.